What follows describes a single TCR beta chain. In its sample, this clone was seen once. Which antigen it targets is not known. Per-base quality was not reported, and no clone a single base away is much larger than it. The CDR3 regions of human TCRbeta chains were subjected to immunosequencing. The original methods were these. Repertoire TCRs were checked for matches against a reference library of SARS-CoV-2-specific TCRs that had been generated using the MIRA antigen-specificity platform. Breadth was defined as the fraction of unique TCRs that were SARS-CoV-2-associated, and depth was defined as the fraction of total T cells that were SARS-CoV-2-associated. Using the MIRA data, each spike-specific TCR was mapped to the spike region that the TCR reacts to and placed in a CD4 or CD8 class. Log10-transformed breadth and depth values were compared by one-way ANOVA with Sidak's multiple comparisons tests. What TCRdb holds here is the immuneACCESS table cut down to in-frame rearrangements. Part of the clones is not present; checked against another copy, under half of the missing clones reflect an unresolved V gene, and the others are unexplained. The V and J calls and the clone size are those of that table, but D and trimming were determined from the DNA. The sample has some 140,000 clones on record, roughly 89% of them singletons. Around 5% of the sample is in the top ten clones.

This sample is part of a study of T cell responses to AZD1222 COVID-19 vaccine (dated by TCRdb to 2020 to 2023). Regarding the study in general: Because spike-specific TCR depth and breadth did not differ between the two schedules, AZD1222 recipients who got a second dose at roughly 4 weeks were pooled with those who got a second dose at roughly 12 weeks. TCR sequencing covered 233 trial participants: 200 to 220 given two doses of AZD1222 and 26 given two doses of MenACWY control vaccine. Trial participants were enrolled into age subgroups of 18-55, 56-69 and 70-plus years, which contained roughly 140, 27 and 60 TCR-sequenced participants, respectively.

The sample's time point, from its label and the paper: baseline before first vaccination. Vaccinee samples were obtained from the UK trials COV001 and COV002, which included a single-blind randomized controlled phase 2/3 trial of AZD1222 (ChAdOx1 nCoV-19) in healthy adults. For TCRbeta chain sequencing, PBMC samples were collected from trial participants at day 0 and at day 28 after the second dose. The paper's findings and limits, for the study overall: A significant rise in spike-specific TCR breadth and depth was observed after two AZD1222 doses relative to day 0 and relative to MenACWY recipients. The 56-69-year group was small, and its depth increase did not reach significance, likely because of low power. Participants were mostly white British and included more females than males, and it was suggested by the authors that clonal diversity may have been underestimated. Nearly half of unique spike-specific TCRs reportedly recognized epitopes outside regions mutated in the B.1.351 and B.1.1.7 variants. Because no day 14 peak-response samples were available, the repertoires could be characterized only after the peak T cell response. The vaccine-associated CD4 TCRs covered the entire spike protein, and the dominant responses fell in regions 160-218 and 743-854. Conclusions about previously exposed vaccinees are limited because only a handful of AZD1222 recipients were SARS-CoV-2 seropositive at baseline.

The sequence was obtained from an adult in good health. Sequenced here: peripheral blood, sampled on day 0 of AZD1222 vaccination.

The CDR3 in this case is CASSLGDFQETQYF. The nucleotide sequence is given as TGCGCCAGCAGCTTGGGGGACTTCCAAGAGACCCAGTACTTC. Recombination joined TRBV5-1 with TRBJ2-5; D gene: possibly TRBD2, on 6 matching bases. From a lookup of the germline V gene, CDR1 and CDR2 are SGHRS and YFSETQ. Trimming takes 0 bases from V and 1 base from J, and the germline ends sit 7 bases apart. The CDR3 runs 14 amino acids, cysteine and phenylalanine included. This entry keeps only the CDR3 DNA: 42 bases, framed from base 1.